The text below deals with one T cell receptor (beta chain). Its antigen remains unidentified. This sample was included in a study of CD8+ T cells in alopecia areata. Notes on the study in general: Elevated clonality characterized lesional scalp relative to normal scalp, particularly in alopecia totalis/universalis. Scalp specimens additionally yield sequences from normal skin's resident alphabeta T cells.

Punch biopsies of lesional scalp, plus peripheral blood, were taken from alopecia areata patients. PBMCs were stained for CD3, CD4 and CD8, and CD4+ and CD8+ T cells were sorted. Germline values: CDR1 SGHAT, CDR2 FQNNGV. The CDR3 is made up of 12 amino acids. V was clipped by 3 bases and J by 8 bases, with 8 bases between them. RNA was extracted and reverse transcribed into cDNA as the sequencing template. The assay was immunoSEQ multiplex PCR, and TCRdb's table has in-frame clones only and misses some. This sample yields 130,000 or so clones, of which roughly 50% are seen a single time; about 10% belongs to the top ten.

The chain has TRBV11-2 and TRBJ2-1; no reliable D call. This clonotype originated in a human donor with alopecia areata. The sequenced sample consisted of NKG2D-low CD8+ T cells sorted from blood. CDR3 bases: TGTGCCAGCAGCTTCGAATCGTATGAGCAGTTCTTC. As protein: CASSFESYEQFF.